This TCR beta chain was obtained from a study of T cells in women clearing cervical HPV infection. Study-level information: Women with histologically confirmed HPV16-related CIN3 or worse, 2 with invasive cancer, served as cases. Controls gave blood once infection was undetectable; cases at lesion identification. HLA type stays a possible confounder, typing being limited.

Germline-derived CDR1 and CDR2 are SGHRS and YFSETQ. This CDR3 region has 13 residues. Trimming took 3 bases from V and 6 from J, leaving 12 bases between them. TCR beta CDR3 amplified by multiplex PCR from about 1200 ng genomic DNA. Method: immunoSEQ multiplex PCR; TCRdb's copy keeps in-frame clones and lacks some. The sample totals 20,000 to 30,000 clones. In regard to this clone: Read sequence stops 3 residues before the CDR3 end, and the germline J gene provides the missing end.

Sequencing was performed on blood buffy coat. The TCR was taken from a woman aged 18 to 75 with a cervical HPV16 infection that either progressed to CIN3+ or cleared (not recorded which). The chain employs TRBV5-1 and TRBJ1-1, with D tentatively TRBD1 (5 bases). The CDR3 sequence is CASSSLTDAEAFF. The sequenced part of the CDR3 DNA is TGCGCCAGCAGCTCCTTGACAGATGCTGAA.